This T cell receptor beta chain originates from a study of blood T cell repertoires in COVID-19. Study details: Samples representing acute and convalescent COVID-19 were sourced from the United States, Italy and Spain. The cDNA or gDNA used as material had been derived from T cells, B-cell-depleted T cells, or PBMCs.

CDR1 is LGHDT, CDR2 YNNKEL, per germline (reference sequence). Trimming took off 11 bases at V and 4 bases at J, with 23 bases between the two ends. The CDR3 totals 15 residues. Original processing methods: By means of reference gene primer amplification, nucleated cell counts were estimated. The protocol was immunoSEQ multiplex PCR, while the TCRdb copy is restricted to in-frame clones and leaves out a portion. V, J and clone size are those of that table, while D and trimming were read from the DNA. The sample consists of some 200,000 clones, 80% of them appearing once. This chain uses TRBV3-1 (or the pseudogene TRBV3-2) with TRBJ2-5; D possibly corresponds to TRBD1 (7 bases). Material: peripheral blood. The clonotype originates from a human donor in a cohort sampled during active COVID-19. CDR3 region: CASLLEGAPPETQYF. CDR3 nucleotide sequence: TGTGCCTCCCTCCTGGAGGGGGCACCCCCAGAGACCCAGTACTTC.